These 27 T cell receptor beta chains originate from one sample sequenced in a study of cytomegalovirus exposure and HLA in healthy donors. Primers included in the PCR were 60 Vbeta and 13 Jbeta primers. Using immunoSEQ multiplex PCR, the repertoire was profiled, and TCRdb retains in-frame clones only, with some absent. The sample carries over 100,000 clones, less than 70% recorded once. Sequenced: PBMCs. These receptors were taken from a woman in her 70s in good health and CMV-seropositive.

The chain has TRBV9 and TRBJ2-7; no firm D call. V shed 1 base and J shed 7 bases, with 15 bases lying between them. Germline CDR1 SGDLS, CDR2 YYNGEE. This CDR3 is built from 14 residues. As DNA, the CDR3 is TGTGCCAGCAGCGTAATGTCAGATTCCAGGGAGCAGTACTTC. Its translation is CASSVMSDSREQYF.

This clone appeared a single time. The chain employs TRBV7-9 and TRBJ2-3; TRBD1 aligns across 10 bases. The CDR3 is 14 residues long. The germline V gene encodes CDR1 SEHNR and CDR2 FQNEAQ (reference sequence). V dropped 6 bases and J dropped 6; count of bases not matched to a gene: 6. The CDR3 DNA sequence: TGTGCCAGCAGTTGGACAGGGGGAACGGATACGCAGTATTTT. It is translated as CASSWTGGTDTQYF.

The chain has TRBV9 and TRBJ1-6; TRBD1 agrees at 8 bases. This CDR3 comprises 16 residues. V dropped 0 bases and J dropped 9; count of bases not matched to a gene: 8. CDR1 SGDLS and CDR2 YYNGEE come from the germline V gene. Here the CDR3 DNA reads TGTGCCAGCAGCGTAGGCCCGACAGGGGAGCGTTCACCCCTCCACTTT. Translation gives CASSVGPTGERSPLHF.

V is TRBV5-6 and J is TRBJ1-1; TRBD1 matches at 10 bases. The length of the CDR3 is 15 residues. CDR1 and CDR2 (germline): SGHDT, YYEEEE. V shed 4 bases, J shed 2 bases, and the junction held 5 bases outside the gene matches. This CDR3 is CASSGDRGLNTEAFF. DNA for the CDR3: TGTGCCAGCAGCGGGGACAGGGGACTAAACACTGAAGCTTTCTTT. The full variable domain, rest sourced from reference TRBV5-6 and TRBJ1-1, is DAGVTQSPTHLIKTRGQQVTLRCSPKSGHDTVSWYQQALGQGPQFIFQYYEEEERQRGNFPDRFSGHQFPNYSSELNVNALLLGDSALYLCASSGDRGLNTEAFFGQGTRLTVV.

This CDR3 reads CASSLDDREGYEQYF. In nucleotides, the CDR3 is TGTGCCAGCAGCTTAGACGACAGGGAAGGCTACGAGCAGTACTTC. The V gene is TRBV7-6, the J gene TRBJ2-7; 7 positions agree with TRBD1. The length of the CDR3 is 15 residues. Trimming cost V 1 base and J 3 bases; bases outside gene matches: 6. The V gene's germline CDR1 is SGHVS and CDR2 FNYEAQ.

The chain employs TRBV9 and TRBJ2-3; TRBD1 is a possible D gene (6 bases). V was shortened by 0 bases and J by 5 bases, with 13 bases between the two germline ends. The CDR3 is made up of 15 amino acids. Germline-derived CDR1 and CDR2 are SGDLS and YYNGEE. In DNA form, the CDR3 reads TGTGCCAGCAGCGTAGGTGGGGGCATAGTAGATACGCAGTATTTT. It is translated as CASSVGGGIVDTQYF.

There are a few counts of this clone. The rearrangement uses TRBV18 and TRBJ2-7; 7 bases map to TRBD2. The germline V gene has CDR1 KGHSH and CDR2 LQKENI. The CDR3 is 14 amino acids. V lost 6 bases and J lost 0; bases outside the gene matches: 5. The CDR3: CASSLGGSSYEQYF. The CDR3 region has the DNA TGTGCCAGCTCCCTCGGGGGGAGCTCCTACGAGCAGTACTTC. Combining the CDR3 with reference TRBV18 and TRBJ2-7 gives the whole variable domain NAGVMQNPRHLVRRRGQEARLRCSPMKGHSHVYWYRQLPEEGLKFMVYLQKENIIDESGMPKERFSAEFPKEGPSILRIQQVVRGDSAAYFCASSLGGSSYEQYFGPGTRLTVT.

CDR3 coding DNA: TGCAGCGTTGAGCCGTTGGCAGGGGGTAGGAGCGGGGAGCTGTTTTTT. Amino acid sequence: CSVEPLAGGRSGELFF. The rearrangement links TRBV29-1 to TRBJ2-2; 7 bases match TRBD1. The V segment lost 3 bases and the J segment 7 bases; nucleotides outside the gene matches: 14. From germline, CDR1 is SQVTM and CDR2 ANQGSEA. This CDR3 comprises 16 residues.

This clone has a handful of counts. J is TRBJ2-4 and V is TRBV2; 10 nucleotides align to TRBD2. There are 14 residues in the CDR3. Germline V lookup: CDR1 SNHLY, CDR2 FYNNEI. The V gene end was trimmed by 5 bases and the J gene end by 13 bases; junction bases not matched to a gene: 11. For the CDR3, the DNA is TGTGCCAGCAGTCCTCCGTGGGCTAGCGGGGGACAGTACTTC. Translated: CASSPPWASGGQYF.

V usage is TRBV30 and J usage is TRBJ1-5; D may be TRBD1 (5 bases). The ends were cut back, 1 base at V and 4 bases at J, with 11 bases in the middle. This CDR3 region has 14 residues. Germline V gene data show CDR1 as GTSNPN and CDR2 as SVGIG (reference sequence). CDR3 sequence: CAWSGGGRNQPQHF. In DNA, the CDR3 is TGTGCCTGGAGTGGGGGGGGACGGAATCAGCCCCAGCATTTT.

The chain joins TRBV7-2 to TRBJ2-5; 7 nucleotides agree with TRBD2. With V trimmed by 4 bases and J by 9 bases, 2 bases remained unmatched. The V gene's germline CDR1 is SGHTA and CDR2 FQGNSA. This CDR3 comprises 11 residues. CDR3 loop: CASSYRGAQYF. The CDR3 DNA is TGTGCCAGCAGCTACCGGGGGGCCCAGTACTTC.

This chain links TRBV6-5 with TRBJ1-2; 9 nucleotides agree with TRBD1. The CDR3 runs 16 residues. Germline CDR1 and CDR2: MNHEY and SVGAGI. V lost 2 bases and J lost 4; bases outside the gene matches: 8. CDR3 amino acids: CASSYHPGQGTYGYTF. Written as DNA, the CDR3 is TGTGCCAGCAGTTACCACCCGGGACAGGGAACCTATGGCTACACCTTC.

The chain has TRBV7-2 and TRBJ2-7; TRBD2 aligns across 7 bases. The trim removed 6 bases at V and 0 bases at J, leaving 2 bases unmatched. The CDR3 loop spans 13 amino acids. In germline, CDR1 is SGHTA, CDR2 FQGNSA. CDR3 sequence: CASRGGSSYEQYF. The DNA of the CDR3 is TGTGCCAGCAGGGGCGGGAGCTCCTACGAGCAGTACTTC. Based on the CDR3 plus reference TRBV7-2 and TRBJ2-7, the full variable domain is GAGVSQSPSNKVTEKGKDVELRCDPISGHTALYWYRQSLGQGLEFLIYFQGNSAPDKSGLPSDRFSAERTGGSVSTLTIQRTQQEDSAVYLCASRGGSSYEQYFGPGTRLTVT.

V gene TRBV7-3 combines with J gene TRBJ2-7; possible D gene TRBD2, 5 bases. Germline CDR1 and CDR2: SGHTA and FQGTGA. This CDR3 has 16 amino acids. Trimming took off 5 bases at V and 0 bases at J, with 17 bases between the two ends. CDR3 protein: CASSPTRTEDSYEQYF. In nucleotides, the CDR3 is TGTGCCAGCAGCCCGACAAGGACGGAGGACTCCTACGAGCAGTACTTC.

The chain carries TRBV29-1 and TRBJ1-1; D gene ambiguous. The V end lost 7 bases, the J end lost 5 bases, and 8 bases lay between the germline ends. Germline CDR1 SQVTM, CDR2 ANQGSEA. The CDR3 length is 10 residues. This chain's CDR3 is CSAEETEAFF. The CDR3 region has the DNA TGCAGCGCGGAGGAGACTGAAGCTTTCTTT.

Details on this clone: One junction end does not reproduce the germline sequence, and a read error may be involved. The same CDR3 can be traced to other DNA sequences in this sample. V usage is TRBV11-1 and J usage is TRBJ1-1; 7 bases align to TRBD1. The CDR3 covers 16 residues. From germline, CDR1 is SGHAT and CDR2 FQDESV (reference sequence). For the CDR3, the DNA is TGCGCCAGCAGCGCCACAGGGGCGTTAATGAACACTGAAGCTTTCTTT. Amino acid sequence: CASSATGALMNTEAFF.

The chain carries TRBV18 and TRBJ2-1, with a tentative D call TRBD2 (5 bases). Germline V gene sequence: CDR1 KGHSH, CDR2 LQKENI. The V and J ends lost 5 bases and 9 bases respectively, with 8 bases between them. CDR3 length: 11 residues. Written as DNA, the CDR3 is TGTGCCAGCTCAGACCGGGGTGAGCAGTTCTTC. Its translation is CASSDRGEQFF.

The chain combines TRBV19 with TRBJ2-7; D is ambiguous. Trimming removed 3 bases at V and 1 base at J, with 10 bases between. The CDR3 covers 14 residues. Per germline, CDR1 LNHDA and CDR2 SQIVND (reference sequence). CDR3 DNA sequence: TGTGCCAGTAGTATTGCGCGAGATTCCTACGAGCAGTACTTC. This gives the protein CASSIARDSYEQYF.

This clone has a handful of counts. The chain uses TRBV7-2 and TRBJ2-3; 9 nucleotides match TRBD2. The V gene end was trimmed by 7 bases and the J gene end by 9 bases; junction bases not matched to a gene: 17. The CDR3 contains 16 residues. Germline assignment: CDR1 SGHTA and CDR2 FQGNSA. CDR3 nucleotide sequence: TGTGCCAGCAAAAATAATAGCGGGGGTTTCCTAGGCACGCAGTATTTT. Amino acid sequence: CASKNNSGGFLGTQYF.

This chain connects TRBV4-1 to TRBJ2-1, with 9 bases aligning to TRBD1. Trimming cost V 0 bases and J 8 bases; bases outside gene matches: 14. The CDR3 contains 18 residues. The V gene's germline CDR1 is MGHRA and CDR2 YSYEKL. The CDR3 sequence: CASSQDWDGTGSSDEQFF. As DNA, the CDR3 is TGCGCCAGCAGCCAAGATTGGGACGGGACAGGGAGTAGCGATGAGCAGTTCTTC.

The chain joins TRBV30 to TRBJ2-3, with 9 bases aligning to TRBD2. CDR3 size: 16 residues. The germline CDR1 and CDR2 sequences are GTSNPN and SVGIG (reference sequence). J was trimmed by 3 bases and V by 3 bases; bases with no gene match: 10. CDR3 region: CAWSPTRRGGTDTQYF. The CDR3 region has the DNA TGTGCCTGGAGCCCAACTCGGCGGGGGGGGACAGATACGCAGTATTTT.

The chain joins TRBV30 to TRBJ1-6; TRBD1 is a possible D gene (5 bases). CDR3 size: 14 residues. The germline CDR1 and CDR2 sequences are GTSNPN and SVGIG (reference sequence). Trimming removed 1 base from V and 7 bases from J, with 11 bases in between. CDR3: CAWSGGDRNSPLHF. The CDR3 region has the DNA TGTGCCTGGAGTGGGGGGGACCGCAATTCACCCCTCCACTTT.

This rearrangement joins TRBV7-6 to TRBJ2-5; a possible D gene is TRBD1 (6 bases). This CDR3 has 16 amino acids. V shed 4 bases and J shed 1 base, with 16 bases lying between them. Per the germline V gene, CDR1 is SGHVS and CDR2 is FNYEAQ. Here the CDR3 reads CASSSTGLYIQETQYF. CDR3 bases: TGTGCCAGCAGCTCTACAGGGCTCTACATCCAAGAGACCCAGTACTTC.

There are a few counts of this clone. The chain couples TRBV11-2 to TRBJ1-2, with D maybe TRBD1 (5 bases). Germline V gene data show CDR1 as SGHAT and CDR2 as FQNNGV. Between the trimmed V and J ends, which lost 3 bases and 6 bases, there was a span of 11 bases. CDR3 length: 13 amino acids. CDR3 bases: TGTGCCAGCAGCTTTCACCAGGGTGATGGCTACACCTTC. It is translated as CASSFHQGDGYTF. Full variable domain (missing parts from reference TRBV11-2 and TRBJ1-2): EAGVAQSPRYKIIEKRQSVAFWCNPISGHATLYWYQQILGQGPKLLIQFQNNGVVDDSQLPKDRFSAERLKGVDSTLKIQPAKLEDSAVYLCASSFHQGDGYTFGSGTRLTVV.

This chain joins TRBV5-1 and TRBJ2-5; 7 bases are shared with TRBD1. The CDR3 is 14 amino acids. Germline V lookup: CDR1 SGHRS, CDR2 YFSETQ. Germline trimming cut 0 bases from V and 4 bases from J; bases unmatched to any gene: 3. In DNA form, the CDR3 reads TGCGCCAGCAGCTTGGTAGGGGGCGGAGAGACCCAGTACTTC. As protein: CASSLVGGGETQYF.

The V and J genes are TRBV6-5 and TRBJ2-1, with D possibly matching TRBD1 (6 bases). The V gene's germline CDR1 is MNHEY and CDR2 SVGAGI. The CDR3 spans 15 residues. V lost 2 bases to trimming and J lost 4 bases, with 12 bases between them. CDR3 in DNA: TGTGCCAGCAGTTACGGGGGCCTAGGGTACAATGAGCAGTTCTTC. Translated, it gives CASSYGGLGYNEQFF.

This clone was recorded a few times. The chain is built from TRBV6-4 and TRBJ2-2; 7 bases fit TRBD2. In germline, CDR1 is MRHNA, CDR2 SNTAGT. The CDR3 is made up of 14 amino acids. V lost 4 bases to trimming and J lost 1 base; unmatched junction nucleotides: 0. This CDR3 is CASSGGGNTGELFF. CDR3 DNA: TGTGCCAGCAGTGGCGGGGGGAACACCGGGGAGCTGTTTTTT.